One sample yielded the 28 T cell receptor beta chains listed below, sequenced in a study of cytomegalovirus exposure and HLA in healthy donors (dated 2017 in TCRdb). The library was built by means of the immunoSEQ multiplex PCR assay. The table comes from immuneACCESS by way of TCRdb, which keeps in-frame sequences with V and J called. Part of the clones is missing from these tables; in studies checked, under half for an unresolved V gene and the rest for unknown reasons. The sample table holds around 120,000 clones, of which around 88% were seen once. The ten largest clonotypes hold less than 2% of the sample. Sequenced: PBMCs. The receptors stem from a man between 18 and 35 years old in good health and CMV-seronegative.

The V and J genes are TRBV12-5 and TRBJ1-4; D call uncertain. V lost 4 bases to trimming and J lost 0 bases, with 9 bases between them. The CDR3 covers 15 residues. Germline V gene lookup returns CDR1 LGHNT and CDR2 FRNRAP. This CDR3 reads CASGSKTSTNEKLFF. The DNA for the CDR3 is TGTGCTAGTGGTTCGAAGACATCAACTAATGAAAAACTGTTTTTT.

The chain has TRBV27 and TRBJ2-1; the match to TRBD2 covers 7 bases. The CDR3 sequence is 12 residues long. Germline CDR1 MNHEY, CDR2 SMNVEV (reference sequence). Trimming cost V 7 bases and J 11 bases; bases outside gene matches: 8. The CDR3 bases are TGTGCCAGCACAATTGGGAGGGGTAAGCAGTTCTTC. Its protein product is CASTIGRGKQFF.

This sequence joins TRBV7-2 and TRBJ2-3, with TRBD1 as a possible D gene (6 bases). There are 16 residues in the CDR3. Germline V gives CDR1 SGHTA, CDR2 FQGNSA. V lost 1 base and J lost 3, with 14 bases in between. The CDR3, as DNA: TGTGCCAGCAGCTTAGTTTTAACAGGGAGAACAGATACGCAGTATTTT. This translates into CASSLVLTGRTDTQYF.

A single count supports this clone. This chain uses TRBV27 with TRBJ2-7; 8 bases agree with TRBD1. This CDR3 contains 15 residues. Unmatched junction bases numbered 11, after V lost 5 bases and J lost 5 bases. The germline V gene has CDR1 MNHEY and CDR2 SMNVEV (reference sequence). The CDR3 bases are TGTGCCAGCAGTCGAAGGACAGGGAGGCACCACGAGCAGTACTTC. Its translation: CASSRRTGRHHEQYF.

In nucleotides, the CDR3 is TGCGCCAGCAGCCACTCAGGGGGCCACGAGCAGTACTTC. Its translation: CASSHSGGHEQYF. The V call is TRBV5-1, the J call TRBJ2-7, with TRBD1 matching over 8 bases. This CDR3 has 13 amino acids. V shed 4 bases and J 5 bases; nucleotides not matched to a gene: 5. Germline V lookup: CDR1 SGHRS, CDR2 YFSETQ.

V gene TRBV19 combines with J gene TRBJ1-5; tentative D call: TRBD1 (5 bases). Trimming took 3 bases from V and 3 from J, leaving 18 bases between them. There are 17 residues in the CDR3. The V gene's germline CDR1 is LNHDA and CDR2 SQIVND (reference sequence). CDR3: CASSIPTADSFNQPQHF. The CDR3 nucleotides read TGTGCCAGTAGTATCCCCACCGCTGACAGTTTCAATCAGCCCCAGCATTTT.

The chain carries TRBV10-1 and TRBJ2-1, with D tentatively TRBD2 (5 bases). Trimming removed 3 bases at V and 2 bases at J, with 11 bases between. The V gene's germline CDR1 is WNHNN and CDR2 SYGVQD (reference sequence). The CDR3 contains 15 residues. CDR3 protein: CASSDQRRTYNEQFF. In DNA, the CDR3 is TGCGCCAGCAGTGACCAGCGGAGAACCTACAATGAGCAGTTCTTC.

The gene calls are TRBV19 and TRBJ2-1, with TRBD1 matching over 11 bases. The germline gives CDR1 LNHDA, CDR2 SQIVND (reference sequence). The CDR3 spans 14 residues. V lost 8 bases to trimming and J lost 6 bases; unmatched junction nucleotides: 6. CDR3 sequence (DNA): TGTGCCAGTGCCGGGACAGGGGGATTCAATGAGCAGTTCTTC. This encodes CASAGTGGFNEQFF. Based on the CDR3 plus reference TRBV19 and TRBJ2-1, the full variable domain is DGGITQSPKYLFRKEGQNVTLSCEQNLNHDAMYWYRQDPGQGLRLIYYSQIVNDFQKGDIAEGYSVSREKKESFPLTVTSAQKNPTAFYLCASAGTGGFNEQFFGPGTRLTVL.

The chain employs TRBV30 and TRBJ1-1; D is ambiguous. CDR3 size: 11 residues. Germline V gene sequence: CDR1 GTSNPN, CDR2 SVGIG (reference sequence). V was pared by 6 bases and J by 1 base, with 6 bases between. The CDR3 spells CACERNTEAFF. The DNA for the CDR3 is TGTGCCTGCGAGCGGAACACTGAAGCTTTCTTT.

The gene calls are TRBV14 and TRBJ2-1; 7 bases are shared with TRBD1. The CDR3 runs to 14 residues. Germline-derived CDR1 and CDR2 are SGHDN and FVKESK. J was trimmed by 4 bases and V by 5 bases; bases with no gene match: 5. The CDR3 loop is CASSNRDSYNEQFF. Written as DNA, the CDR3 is TGTGCCAGCAGCAACCGGGACAGTTACAATGAGCAGTTCTTC.

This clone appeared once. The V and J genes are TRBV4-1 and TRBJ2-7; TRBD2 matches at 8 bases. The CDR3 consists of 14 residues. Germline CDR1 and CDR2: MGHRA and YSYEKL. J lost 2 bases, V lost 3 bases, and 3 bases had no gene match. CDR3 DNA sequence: TGCGCCAGCAGCCATAGCGGGACCGCCTACGAGCAGTACTTC. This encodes CASSHSGTAYEQYF.

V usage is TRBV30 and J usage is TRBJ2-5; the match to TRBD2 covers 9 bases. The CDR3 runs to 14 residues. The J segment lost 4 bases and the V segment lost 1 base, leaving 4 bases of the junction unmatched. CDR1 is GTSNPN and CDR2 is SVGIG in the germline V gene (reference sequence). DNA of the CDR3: TGTGCCTGGAGTGGAGCGGGGGGTCGAGAGACCCAGTACTTC. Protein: CAWSGAGGRETQYF.

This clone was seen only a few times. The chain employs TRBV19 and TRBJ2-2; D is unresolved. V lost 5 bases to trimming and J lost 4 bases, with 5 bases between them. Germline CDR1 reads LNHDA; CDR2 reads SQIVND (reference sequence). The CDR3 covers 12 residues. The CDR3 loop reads CASSSGTGELFF. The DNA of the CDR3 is TGTGCCAGTAGTTCGGGCACCGGGGAGCTGTTTTTT.

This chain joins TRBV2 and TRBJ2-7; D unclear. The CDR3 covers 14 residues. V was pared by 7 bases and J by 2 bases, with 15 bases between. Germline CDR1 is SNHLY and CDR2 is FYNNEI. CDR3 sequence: CASKTGAPAYEQYF. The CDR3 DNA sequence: TGTGCCAGCAAGACTGGTGCCCCTGCCTACGAGCAGTACTTC.

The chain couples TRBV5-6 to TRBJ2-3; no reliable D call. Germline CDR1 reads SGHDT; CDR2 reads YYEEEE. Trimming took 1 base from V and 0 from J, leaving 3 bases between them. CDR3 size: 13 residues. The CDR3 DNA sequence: TGTGCCAGCAGCTTGACTAGCACAGATACGCAGTATTTT. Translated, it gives CASSLTSTDTQYF. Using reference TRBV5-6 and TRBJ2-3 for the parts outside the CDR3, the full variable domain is DAGVTQSPTHLIKTRGQQVTLRCSPKSGHDTVSWYQQALGQGPQFIFQYYEEEERQRGNFPDRFSGHQFPNYSSELNVNALLLGDSALYLCASSLTSTDTQYFGPGTRLTVL.

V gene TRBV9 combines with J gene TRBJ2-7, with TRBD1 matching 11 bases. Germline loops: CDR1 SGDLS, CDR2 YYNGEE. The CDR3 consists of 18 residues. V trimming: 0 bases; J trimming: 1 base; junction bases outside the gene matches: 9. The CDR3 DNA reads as TGTGCCAGCAGCGTAGATTCGGGGACAGGGGGTTTTTCCTACGAGCAGTACTTC. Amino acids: CASSVDSGTGGFSYEQYF.

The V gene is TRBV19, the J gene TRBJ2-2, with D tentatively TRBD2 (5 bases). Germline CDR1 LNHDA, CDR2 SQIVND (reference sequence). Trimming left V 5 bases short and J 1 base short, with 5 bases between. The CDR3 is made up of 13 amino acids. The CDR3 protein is CASSEGNTGELFF. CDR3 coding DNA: TGTGCCAGTAGTGAGGGGAACACCGGGGAGCTGTTTTTT.

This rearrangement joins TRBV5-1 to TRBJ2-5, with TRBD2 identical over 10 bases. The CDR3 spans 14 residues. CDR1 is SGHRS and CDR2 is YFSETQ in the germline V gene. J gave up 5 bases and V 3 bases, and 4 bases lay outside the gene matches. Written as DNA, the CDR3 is TGCGCCAGCAGCTCTTTAGCGGGAGGTGAGACCCAGTACTTC. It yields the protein CASSSLAGGETQYF.

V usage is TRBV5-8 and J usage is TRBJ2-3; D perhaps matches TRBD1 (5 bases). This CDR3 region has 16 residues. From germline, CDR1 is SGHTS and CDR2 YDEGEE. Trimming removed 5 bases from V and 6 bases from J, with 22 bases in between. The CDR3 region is CASRLSTVILGDTQYF. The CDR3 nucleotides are TGTGCCAGCAGGCTCTCGACAGTCATTTTGGGGGATACGCAGTATTTT.

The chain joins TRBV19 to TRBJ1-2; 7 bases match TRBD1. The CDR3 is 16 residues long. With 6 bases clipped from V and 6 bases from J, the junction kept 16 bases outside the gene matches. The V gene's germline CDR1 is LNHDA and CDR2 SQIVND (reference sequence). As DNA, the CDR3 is TGTGCCAGTAGCCCAGGATCGGCAGGGGGTCGAGATGGCTACACCTTC. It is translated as CASSPGSAGGRDGYTF.

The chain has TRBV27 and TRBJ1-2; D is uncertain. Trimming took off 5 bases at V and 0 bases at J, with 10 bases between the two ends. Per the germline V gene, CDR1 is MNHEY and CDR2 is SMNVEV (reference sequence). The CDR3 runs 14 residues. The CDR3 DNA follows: TGTGCCAGCAGTCTGGACTGGACTAACTATGGCTACACCTTC. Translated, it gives CASSLDWTNYGYTF.

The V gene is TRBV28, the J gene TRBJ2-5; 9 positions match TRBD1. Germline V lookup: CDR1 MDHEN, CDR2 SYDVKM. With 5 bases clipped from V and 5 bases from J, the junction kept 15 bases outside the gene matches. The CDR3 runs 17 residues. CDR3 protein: CASSTRKLGQGMETQYF. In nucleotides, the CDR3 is TGTGCCAGCAGTACCAGAAAACTCGGACAGGGGATGGAGACCCAGTACTTC.

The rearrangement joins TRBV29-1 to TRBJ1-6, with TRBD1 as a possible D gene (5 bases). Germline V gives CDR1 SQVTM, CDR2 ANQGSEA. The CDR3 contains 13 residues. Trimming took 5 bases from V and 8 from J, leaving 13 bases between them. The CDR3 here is CSVSRGGDSPLHF. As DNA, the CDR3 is TGCAGCGTTTCTAGGGGTGGGGATTCACCCCTCCACTTT.

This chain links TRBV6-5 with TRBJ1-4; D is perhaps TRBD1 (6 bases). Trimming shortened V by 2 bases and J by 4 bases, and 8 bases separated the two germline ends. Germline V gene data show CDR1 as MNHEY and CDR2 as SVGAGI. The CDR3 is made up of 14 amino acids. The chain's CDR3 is CASSYGQLNEKLFF. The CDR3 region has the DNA TGTGCCAGCAGTTACGGACAGCTTAATGAAAAACTGTTTTTT.

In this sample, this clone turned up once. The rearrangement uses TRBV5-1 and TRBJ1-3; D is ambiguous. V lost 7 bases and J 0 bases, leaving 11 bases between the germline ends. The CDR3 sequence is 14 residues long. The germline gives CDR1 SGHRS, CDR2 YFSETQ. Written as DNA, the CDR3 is TGCGCCAGCGCGGAATCCTTCTCTGGAAACACCATATATTTT. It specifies CASAESFSGNTIYF.

The CDR3 DNA is TGTGCATCGGACGGGCGGGGGGACACTGAAGCTTTCTTT. The encoded protein is CASDGRGDTEAFF. This chain links TRBV30 with TRBJ1-1, with a weak D call TRBD1 (5 bases). CDR3 size: 13 residues. Germline CDR1 GTSNPN, CDR2 SVGIG (reference sequence).

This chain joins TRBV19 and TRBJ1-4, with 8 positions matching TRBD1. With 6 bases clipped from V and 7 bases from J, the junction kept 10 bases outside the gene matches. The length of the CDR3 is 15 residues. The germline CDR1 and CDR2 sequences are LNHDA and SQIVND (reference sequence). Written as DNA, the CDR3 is TGTGCCAGTAGCCGGATACAGGGGGTGGGTGAAAAACTGTTTTTT. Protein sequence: CASSRIQGVGEKLFF.

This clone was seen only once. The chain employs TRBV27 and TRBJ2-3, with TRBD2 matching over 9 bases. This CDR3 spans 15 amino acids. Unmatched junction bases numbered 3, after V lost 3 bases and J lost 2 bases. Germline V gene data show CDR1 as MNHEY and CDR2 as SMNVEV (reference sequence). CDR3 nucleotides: TGTGCCAGCAGTTTGAGCGGGGGGTCCACAGATACGCAGTATTTT. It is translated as CASSLSGGSTDTQYF.